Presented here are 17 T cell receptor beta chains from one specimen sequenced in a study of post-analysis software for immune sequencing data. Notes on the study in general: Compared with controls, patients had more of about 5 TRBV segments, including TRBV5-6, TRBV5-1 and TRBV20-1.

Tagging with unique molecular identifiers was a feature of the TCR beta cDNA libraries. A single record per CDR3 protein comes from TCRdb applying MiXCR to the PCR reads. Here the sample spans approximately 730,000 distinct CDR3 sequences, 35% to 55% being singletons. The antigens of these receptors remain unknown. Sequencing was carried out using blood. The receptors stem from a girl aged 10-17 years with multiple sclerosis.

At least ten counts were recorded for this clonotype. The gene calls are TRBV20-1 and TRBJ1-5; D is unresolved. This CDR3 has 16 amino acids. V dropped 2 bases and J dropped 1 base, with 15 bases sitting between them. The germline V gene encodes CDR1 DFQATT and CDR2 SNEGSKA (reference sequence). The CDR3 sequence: CSARTSSGTSNQPQHF. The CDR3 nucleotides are TGCAGTGCTAGAACCTCCAGCGGTACCAGCAATCAGCCCCAGCATTTT.

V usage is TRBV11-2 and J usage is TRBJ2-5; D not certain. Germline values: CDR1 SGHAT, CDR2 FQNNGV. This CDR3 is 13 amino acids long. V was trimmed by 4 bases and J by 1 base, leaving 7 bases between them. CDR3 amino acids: CASSWGAQETQYF. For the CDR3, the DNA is TGTGCCAGCAGCTGGGGTGCCCAAGAGACCCAGTACTTC.

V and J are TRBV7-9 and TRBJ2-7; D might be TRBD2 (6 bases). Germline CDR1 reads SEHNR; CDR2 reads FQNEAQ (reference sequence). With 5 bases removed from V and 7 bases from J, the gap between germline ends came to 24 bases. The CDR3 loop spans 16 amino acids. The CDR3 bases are TGTGCCAGCAGCAAACCATTAGAGGCCGTGGGAGGAGAGCAGTACTTC. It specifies CASSKPLEAVGGEQYF.

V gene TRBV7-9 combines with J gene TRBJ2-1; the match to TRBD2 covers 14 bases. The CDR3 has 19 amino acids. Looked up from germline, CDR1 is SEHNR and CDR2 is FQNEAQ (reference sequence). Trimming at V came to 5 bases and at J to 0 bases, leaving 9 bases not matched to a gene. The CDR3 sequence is CASSPRTSGRLSSYNEQFF. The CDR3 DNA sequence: TGTGCCAGCAGCCCACGGACTAGCGGGAGGCTCAGCTCCTACAATGAGCAGTTCTTC. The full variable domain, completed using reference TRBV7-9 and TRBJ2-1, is DTGVSQNPRHKITKRGQNVTFRCDPISEHNRLYWYRQTLGQGPEFLTYFQNEAQLEKSRLLSDRFSAERPKGSFSTLEIQRTEQGDSAMYLCASSPRTSGRLSSYNEQFFGPGTRLTVL.

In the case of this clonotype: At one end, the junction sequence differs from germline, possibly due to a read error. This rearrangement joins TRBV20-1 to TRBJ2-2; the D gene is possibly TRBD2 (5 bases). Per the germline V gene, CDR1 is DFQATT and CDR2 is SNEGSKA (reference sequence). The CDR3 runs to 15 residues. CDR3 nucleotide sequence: TGCAGTGCTCCCTCGCTAGAGGGCGACACCGGGGAACTGTTTTTT. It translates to CSAPSLEGDTGELFF.

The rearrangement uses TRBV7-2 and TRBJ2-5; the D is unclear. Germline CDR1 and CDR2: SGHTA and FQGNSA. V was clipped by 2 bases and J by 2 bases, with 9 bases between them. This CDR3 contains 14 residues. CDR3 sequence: CASSLRGFQETQYF. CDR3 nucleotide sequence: TGTGCCAGCAGCTTACGAGGATTTCAAGAGACCCAGTACTTC. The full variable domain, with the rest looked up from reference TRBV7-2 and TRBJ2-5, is GAGVSQSPSNKVTEKGKDVELRCDPISGHTALYWYRQSLGQGLEFLIYFQGNSAPDKSGLPSDRFSAERTGGSVSTLTIQRTQQEDSAVYLCASSLRGFQETQYFGPGTRLLVL.

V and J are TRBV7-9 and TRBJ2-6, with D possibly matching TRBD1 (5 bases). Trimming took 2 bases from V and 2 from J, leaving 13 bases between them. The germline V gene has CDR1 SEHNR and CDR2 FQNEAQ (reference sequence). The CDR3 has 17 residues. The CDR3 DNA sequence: TGTGCCAGCAGCTTAATCCCCCCAGGGCCTGGGGCCAACGTCCTGACTTTC. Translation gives CASSLIPPGPGANVLTF.

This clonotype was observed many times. The CDR3 bases are TGTGCCAGCAGCCCACAGGTTCAGCGGGGGAATGAGCAGTTCTTC. This codes for CASSPQVQRGNEQFF. The V and J genes are TRBV7-2 and TRBJ2-1, with TRBD2 matching over 8 bases. Losses at the gene ends were 5 bases for V and 7 bases for J; bases not matched to a gene: 10. CDR3 length: 15 residues. Germline V gives CDR1 SGHTA, CDR2 FQGNSA.

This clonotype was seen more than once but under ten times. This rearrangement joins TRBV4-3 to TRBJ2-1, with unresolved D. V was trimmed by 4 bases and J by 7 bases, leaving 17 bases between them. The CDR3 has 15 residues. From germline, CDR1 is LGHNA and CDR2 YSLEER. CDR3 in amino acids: CASSRSPRSGNEQFF. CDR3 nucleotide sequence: TGCGCCAGCAGCCGATCACCCAGGAGTGGGAATGAGCAGTTCTTC.

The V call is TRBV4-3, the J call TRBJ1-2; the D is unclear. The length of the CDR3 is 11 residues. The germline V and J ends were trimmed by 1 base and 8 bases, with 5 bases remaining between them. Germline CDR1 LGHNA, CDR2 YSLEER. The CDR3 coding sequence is TGCGCCAGCAGCCAAGCGACGGGCTACACCTTC. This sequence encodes CASSQATGYTF.

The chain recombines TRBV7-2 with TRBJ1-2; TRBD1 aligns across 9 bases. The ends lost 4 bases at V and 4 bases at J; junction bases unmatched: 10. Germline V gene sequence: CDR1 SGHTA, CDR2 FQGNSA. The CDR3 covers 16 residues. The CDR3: CASSSRDRESGYGYTF. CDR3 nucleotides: TGTGCCAGCAGCTCCCGGGACAGGGAGTCCGGCTATGGCTACACCTTC.

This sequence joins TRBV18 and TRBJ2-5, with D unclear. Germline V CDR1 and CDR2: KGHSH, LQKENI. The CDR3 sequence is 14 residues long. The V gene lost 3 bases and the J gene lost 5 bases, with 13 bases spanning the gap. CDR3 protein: CASSPLLVEETQYF. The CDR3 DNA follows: TGTGCCAGCTCACCCCTCTTGGTGGAGGAGACCCAGTACTTC.

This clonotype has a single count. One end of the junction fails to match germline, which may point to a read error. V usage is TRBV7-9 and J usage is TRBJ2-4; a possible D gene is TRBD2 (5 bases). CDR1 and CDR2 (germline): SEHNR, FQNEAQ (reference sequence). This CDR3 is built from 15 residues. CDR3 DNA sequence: TGTGCCAGCAGCCCCGCTGTGGGAGCCAAAAACGTTCAGTACTTC. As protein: CASSPAVGAKNVQYF.

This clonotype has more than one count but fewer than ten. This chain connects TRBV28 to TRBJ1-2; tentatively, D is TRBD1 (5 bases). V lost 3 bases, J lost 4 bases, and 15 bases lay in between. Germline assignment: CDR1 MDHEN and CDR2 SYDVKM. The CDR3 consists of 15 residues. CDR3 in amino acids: CASSFPAQGPYGYTF. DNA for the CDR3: TGTGCCAGCAGTTTTCCGGCGCAGGGACCCTATGGCTACACCTTC.

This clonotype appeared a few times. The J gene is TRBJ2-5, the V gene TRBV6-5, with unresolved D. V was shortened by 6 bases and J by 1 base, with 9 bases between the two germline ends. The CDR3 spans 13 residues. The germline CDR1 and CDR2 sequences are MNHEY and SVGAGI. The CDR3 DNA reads TGTGCCAGCAGCCGCCTCATCCAAGAGACCCAGTACTTC. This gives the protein CASSRLIQETQYF.

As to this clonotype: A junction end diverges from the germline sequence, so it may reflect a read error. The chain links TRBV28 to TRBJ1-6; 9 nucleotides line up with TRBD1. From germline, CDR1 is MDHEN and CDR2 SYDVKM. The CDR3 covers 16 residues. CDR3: CASSLPGQGLGSPPHF. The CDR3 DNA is TGTGCCAGCAGTTTACCGGGACAGGGTTTGGGCTCACCCCCCCACTTT.

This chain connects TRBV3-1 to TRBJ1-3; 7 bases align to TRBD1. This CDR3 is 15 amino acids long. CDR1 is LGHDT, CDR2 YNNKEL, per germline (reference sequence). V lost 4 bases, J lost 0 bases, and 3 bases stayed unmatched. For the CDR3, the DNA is TGTGCCAGCAGCCGAAACAGGGGCTCTGGAAACACCATATATTTT. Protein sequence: CASSRNRGSGNTIYF.